This T cell receptor beta chain was identified in a study of blood T cell repertoires in COVID-19. Germline V lookup: CDR1 SEHNR, CDR2 FQNEAQ (reference sequence). This CDR3 comprises 16 residues. Deletions cut 5 bases from V and 2 bases from J, with 18 bases between. This clone was seen a few times. Only in-frame clones appear in the TCRdb table, and some are missing; sequencing was by immunoSEQ multiplex PCR. The repertoire holds a few hundred thousand clones, with approximately 78% as singletons. The V gene is TRBV7-9, the J gene TRBJ1-2; no clear D. The sample comprised PBMCs or T cells enriched from blood (not recorded which). The sequence was obtained from a man aged 40-55 years who had recovered from COVID-19. CDR3 coding DNA: TGTGCCAGCAGCCCGCGTGGGCAGCTAACCAACTATGGCTACACCTTC. It is translated as CASSPRGQLTNYGYTF.